This T cell receptor beta chain was identified during a study of blood T cell repertoires in COVID-19. V dropped 3 bases and J dropped 9 bases, with 15 bases sitting between them. CDR1 is MGHRA and CDR2 is YSYEKL in the germline V gene. The CDR3 runs 15 residues. The data were produced by immunoSEQ multiplex PCR, yet TCRdb's version contains in-frame clones alone and is incomplete. Of around 250,000 clones listed, just under 90% were seen once; the top ten hold over 4%. The sequence came from a woman aged 30 to 39 with acute COVID-19. The sample taken for sequencing was PBMCs or T cells enriched from blood (not recorded which). The chain is built from TRBV4-1 and TRBJ1-6; possible D gene TRBD1, 6 bases. The CDR3 spells CASSHGGRLPSPLHF. Written as DNA, the CDR3 is TGCGCCAGCAGCCACGGGGGGCGCTTGCCTTCACCCCTCCACTTT.